One sample yielded the 8 T cell receptor beta chains listed below, sequenced in a study of blood T cell repertoires in COVID-19. Sequencing was performed with immunoSEQ multiplex PCR; in TCRdb, only in-frame clones are kept and a portion is missing. The data show hundreds of thousands of clones, approximately 86% seen once. Sequencing was carried out using peripheral blood. These receptors originate from a woman between 70 and 85 years old with COVID-19, enrolled during active disease.

The V call is TRBV6-5, the J call TRBJ1-1; the D is unclear. This CDR3 is 14 amino acids long. Deletions cut 2 bases from V and 3 bases from J, with 10 bases between. Germline values: CDR1 MNHEY, CDR2 SVGAGI. CDR3 in DNA: TGTGCCAGCAGTTACGACTACGGTTACACTGAAGCTTTCTTT. Translated: CASSYDYGYTEAFF.

V is TRBV7-9 and J is TRBJ2-7; the D gene is possibly TRBD2 (6 bases). The V gene's germline CDR1 is SEHNR and CDR2 FQNEAQ (reference sequence). The CDR3 spans 13 residues. V was pared by 2 bases and J by 3 bases, with 8 bases between. The CDR3 reads CASSLTGVYEQYF. The CDR3 coding sequence is TGTGCCAGCAGCTTAACGGGGGTCTACGAGCAGTACTTC.

This chain uses TRBV9 with TRBJ1-3; perhaps TRBD1 as D (5 bases). CDR1 is SGDLS and CDR2 is YYNGEE in the germline V gene. The CDR3 is 16 residues long. V shed 3 bases and J shed 3 bases, with 16 bases lying between them. This CDR3 reads CASSEGLTGVGNTIYF. The CDR3 DNA follows: TGTGCCAGCAGCGAGGGACTCACAGGAGTTGGAAACACCATATATTTT.

This clone was detected only once. J is TRBJ1-4 and V is TRBV20-1; tentatively, D is TRBD1 (6 bases). The length of the CDR3 is 14 residues. Germline V gene lookup returns CDR1 DFQATT and CDR2 SNEGSKA (reference sequence). Trimming took 5 bases from V and 6 from J, leaving 16 bases between them. The CDR3 bases are TGCAGTGCTCGTGGGACACCCCCGGATGAAAAACTGTTTTTT. Amino acids: CSARGTPPDEKLFF.

The CDR3 DNA follows: TGTGCCAGCTCACGAGCCTACGAGCAGTACTTC. This encodes CASSRAYEQYF. This chain links TRBV14 with TRBJ2-7, with D unresolved. Trimming left V 8 bases short and J 2 bases short, with 7 bases between. The CDR3 runs to 11 residues. Germline V lookup: CDR1 SGHDN, CDR2 FVKESK.

This clone is a singleton in its sample. V gene TRBV30 combines with J gene TRBJ2-1, with 16 positions matching TRBD2. The CDR3 totals 16 residues. CDR1 and CDR2 (germline): GTSNPN, SVGIG (reference sequence). The J segment lost 8 bases and the V segment lost 5 bases, leaving 9 bases of the junction unmatched. The CDR3 region has the DNA TGTGCCTGGGATCCGGGACTAGCGGGGGGGCAAGATGAGCAGTTCTTC. It codes for CAWDPGLAGGQDEQFF.

This chain joins TRBV2 and TRBJ2-1; D may be TRBD1 (6 bases). This CDR3 contains 15 residues. The ends were cut back, 4 bases at V and 0 bases at J, with 10 bases in the middle. Germline V gene lookup returns CDR1 SNHLY and CDR2 FYNNEI. The CDR3 is CASSGGGPSYNEQFF. CDR3 in DNA: TGTGCCAGCAGTGGAGGGGGACCCTCCTACAATGAGCAGTTCTTC.

Comment on this clone: The junction departs from germline at one end; a sequencing error may be responsible. The gene calls are TRBV27 and TRBJ2-3, with D perhaps matching TRBD1 (5 bases). The CDR3 has 15 amino acids. The germline V gene has CDR1 MNHEY and CDR2 SMNVEV (reference sequence). The CDR3 reads CASRPTGQGTHTQYF. In nucleotides, the CDR3 is TGTGCCAGCCGACCCACAGGTCAGGGCACACATACGCAGTATTTT.